Presented here are 25 T cell receptor beta chains from one specimen sequenced in a study of technical replicates of blood from four donors. Assay used: immunoSEQ multiplex PCR; TCRdb lists only in-frame clones, some missing. The sample lists under 70,000 clones, about 90% occurring once. Sequencing was performed on T cells isolated from PBMCs. These receptors all come from a human donor in good health.

The genes are TRBV18 and TRBJ2-1; 8 bases are a match to TRBD2. V lost 0 bases, J lost 2 bases, and 3 bases stayed unmatched. The length of the CDR3 is 16 residues. The germline gives CDR1 KGHSH, CDR2 LQKENI. DNA of the CDR3: TGTGCCAGCTCACCACCGGGACTAGGAACCTACAATGAGCAGTTCTTC. The encoded protein is CASSPPGLGTYNEQFF.

This chain's CDR3 is CASSEALAGQETQYF. In DNA, the CDR3 is TGTGCCAGCAGTGAAGCGTTAGCGGGACAAGAGACCCAGTACTTC. The chain is built from TRBV6-1 and TRBJ2-5; 8 nucleotides align to TRBD2. The CDR3 extends over 15 amino acids. Trimming removed 0 bases from V and 2 bases from J; junction bases left unmatched: 2. Germline V gene lookup returns CDR1 MNHNS and CDR2 SASEGT.

The rearrangement uses TRBV27 and TRBJ2-7, with 8 bases that match TRBD1. The germline V gene encodes CDR1 MNHEY and CDR2 SMNVEV (reference sequence). There are 13 residues in the CDR3. Germline trimming cut 2 bases from V and 6 bases from J; bases unmatched to any gene: 3. CDR3 sequence: CASSLGQGFEQYF. CDR3 sequence (DNA): TGTGCCAGCAGTTTAGGACAGGGTTTCGAGCAGTACTTC.

The rearrangement links TRBV21-1 to TRBJ2-4; TRBD2 is the table's D call and was not checked against the DNA. TRBV21-1 is listed as a pseudogene. The CDR3 has 19 amino acids. The CDR3 bases are TGTGCCAGCAGCAAAGATAGCCTTATAGATCTCCTAGCCAAAAACATTCAGTACTTC. Protein: CASSKDSLIDLLAKNIQYF.

The chain employs TRBV6-5 and TRBJ2-5; tentative D call: TRBD2 (5 bases). CDR1 is MNHEY and CDR2 is SVGAGI in the germline V gene. Between the trimmed V and J ends, which lost 0 bases and 6 bases, there was a span of 8 bases. The CDR3 runs 13 residues. The CDR3 loop reads CASSYSVGKTQYF. The CDR3 DNA reads as TGTGCCAGCAGTTACTCGGTCGGGAAGACCCAGTACTTC.

This rearrangement joins TRBV15 to TRBJ1-5; D unresolved. The CDR3 totals 12 residues. Trimming removed 8 bases from V and 0 bases from J, with 5 bases in between. Per germline, CDR1 LNHNV and CDR2 YYDKDF (reference sequence). CDR3 loop: CATGSSNQPQHF. The CDR3 DNA is TGTGCCACCGGTAGTAGCAATCAGCCCCAGCATTTT.

This rearrangement joins TRBV7-2 to TRBJ2-2, with 9 bases lining up with TRBD2. This CDR3 is 15 amino acids long. Germline V gives CDR1 SGHTA, CDR2 FQGNSA. V lost 6 bases, J lost 7 bases, and 9 bases stayed unmatched. DNA for the CDR3: TGTGCCAGCAGAACTACTCTAGCGGGACACGGGGAGCTGTTTTTT. Translated: CASRTTLAGHGELFF.

The chain is built from TRBV19 and TRBJ2-1; 8 bases map to TRBD1. Germline V gene lookup returns CDR1 LNHDA and CDR2 SQIVND (reference sequence). CDR3 length equals 14 residues. The J segment lost 2 bases and the V segment lost 10 bases, leaving 7 bases of the junction unmatched. The CDR3 DNA reads as TGTGCCACCTTAGGACAGGGTACCTACAATGAGCAGTTCTTC. This translates into CATLGQGTYNEQFF.

This chain uses TRBV6-5 with TRBJ2-7, with 9 positions matching TRBD1. CDR3 length equals 15 residues. The V and J ends lost 5 bases and 4 bases, in that order; junction bases with no gene match: 9. The germline V gene encodes CDR1 MNHEY and CDR2 SVGAGI. For the CDR3, the DNA is TGTGCCAGCAGTACACCCGGGACAGGGCGTTACGAGCAGTACTTC. Translation: CASSTPGTGRYEQYF.

This chain connects TRBV28 to TRBJ1-1; D is possibly TRBD1 (5 bases). The CDR3 contains 14 residues. Per germline, CDR1 MDHEN and CDR2 SYDVKM. V lost 8 bases and J lost 3, with 16 bases in between. CDR3 in DNA: TGTGCCAGCGGATTACAGGTCGGAGACACTGAAGCTTTCTTT. Translating gives CASGLQVGDTEAFF. The whole variable domain, filled in from reference TRBV28 and TRBJ1-1, reads DVKVTQSSRYLVKRTGEKVFLECVQDMDHENMFWYRQDPGLGLRLIYFSYDVKMKEKGDIPEGYSVSREKKERFSLILESASTNQTSMYLCASGLQVGDTEAFFGQGTRLTVV.

Comments on this clone: This specimen includes other DNA sequences encoding the same CDR3. The chain combines TRBV5-1 with TRBJ2-1, with 16 bases identical to TRBD2. The V segment lost 3 bases and the J segment 8 bases; nucleotides outside the gene matches: 2. Germline V gene sequence: CDR1 SGHRS, CDR2 YFSETQ. The CDR3 has 15 residues. CDR3 in amino acids: CASSSGLAGGDEQFF. DNA of the CDR3: TGCGCCAGCAGCTCGGGACTAGCGGGAGGGGATGAGCAGTTCTTC.

The chain couples TRBV9 to TRBJ1-2, with 9 nucleotides matching TRBD1. V shed 3 bases, J shed 6 bases, and the junction held 6 bases outside the gene matches. The CDR3 covers 14 residues. CDR1 and CDR2 (germline): SGDLS, YYNGEE. CDR3 nucleotides: TGTGCCAGCAGCGACAGGGACAGGGTCGATGGCTACACCTTC. Translated, it gives CASSDRDRVDGYTF.

The V call is TRBV25-1, the J call TRBJ1-2; D perhaps matches TRBD1 (5 bases). The CDR3 extends over 14 amino acids. Trimming left V 2 bases short and J 7 bases short, with 14 bases between. Germline assignment: CDR1 MGHDK and CDR2 SYGVNS. CDR3 DNA: TGTGCCAGCAGTGAAATCAGGGAAGATGCTGGCTACACCTTC. Translating it yields CASSEIREDAGYTF.

V is TRBV9 and J is TRBJ2-5, with 9 bases identical to TRBD2. Germline CDR1 is SGDLS and CDR2 is YYNGEE. The CDR3 is made up of 18 amino acids. The ends lost 0 bases at V and 2 bases at J; junction bases unmatched: 11. The CDR3 nucleotides read TGTGCCAGCAGCGTAGGCGTTAGCGGGAGAGGAGGACAAGAGACCCAGTACTTC. Its translation is CASSVGVSGRGGQETQYF. The complete variable domain, with remaining parts taken from reference TRBV9 and TRBJ2-5, reads DSGVTQTPKHLITATGQRVTLRCSPRSGDLSVYWYQQSLDQGLQFLIQYYNGEERAKGNILERFSAQQFPDLHSELNLSSLELGDSALYFCASSVGVSGRGGQETQYFGPGTRLLVL.

This chain uses TRBV9 with TRBJ2-6, with 7 bases identical to TRBD2. Germline V lookup: CDR1 SGDLS, CDR2 YYNGEE. With 2 bases clipped from V and 0 bases from J, the junction kept 5 bases outside the gene matches. The CDR3 totals 17 residues. In DNA, the CDR3 is TGTGCCAGCAGCGTGGCGGGAGCCCCCTCTGGGGCCAACGTCCTGACTTTC. Residues: CASSVAGAPSGANVLTF.

The genes are TRBV7-8 and TRBJ2-3; 8 positions match TRBD2. V was clipped by 8 bases and J by 4 bases; unmatched bases: 14. Germline CDR1 and CDR2: SGHVS and FQNEAQ. The CDR3 runs to 16 residues. The CDR3 DNA is TGTGCCAGCTGTTTCCCTAGCGGGTCTCGGGCAGATACGCAGTATTTT. Translation: CASCFPSGSRADTQYF. Filled out from reference TRBV7-8 and TRBJ2-3, the complete variable domain reads GAGVSQSPRYKVAKRGQDVALRCDPISGHVSLFWYQQALGQGPEFLTYFQNEAQLDKSGLPSDRFFAERPEGSVSTLKIQRTQQEDSAVYLCASCFPSGSRADTQYFGPGTRLTVL.

The V and J genes are TRBV9 and TRBJ2-5; possibly TRBD1 for D (6 bases). Per germline, CDR1 SGDLS and CDR2 YYNGEE. CDR3 length equals 13 residues. Trimming removed 2 bases from V and 5 bases from J, with 10 bases in between. CDR3 coding DNA: TGTGCCAGCAGCGTTTCAGGGGAGGAGACCCAGTACTTC. This gives the protein CASSVSGEETQYF.

The rearrangement uses TRBV9 and TRBJ2-1; 10 nucleotides line up with TRBD2. V trimming: 4 bases; J trimming: 7 bases; junction bases outside the gene matches: 2. The CDR3 is made up of 13 amino acids. Germline CDR1 and CDR2: SGDLS and YYNGEE. Here the CDR3 reads CASSTGLANEQFF. The CDR3 DNA sequence: TGTGCCAGCAGCACGGGACTAGCGAATGAGCAGTTCTTC.

J is TRBJ1-5 and V is TRBV30; D possibly corresponds to TRBD1 (6 bases). Trimming pared 1 base from V and 8 bases from J, leaving 15 bases between. CDR1 and CDR2 from the germline V gene are GTSNPN and SVGIG (reference sequence). This CDR3 has 14 residues. CDR3 nucleotides: TGTGCCTGGAGTGAGGGGGTGAGTGGTGAGCCCCAGCATTTT. It translates to CAWSEGVSGEPQHF.

The genes are TRBV10-1 and TRBJ2-2, with 7 bases that match TRBD2. The V gene end was trimmed by 4 bases and the J gene end by 7 bases; junction bases not matched to a gene: 6. CDR3 size: 14 residues. CDR1 and CDR2 (germline): WNHNN, SYGVQD (reference sequence). CDR3 DNA sequence: TGCGCCAGCAGTGCGAGCGGGAAAGGCGGGGAGCTGTTTTTT. Its protein product is CASSASGKGGELFF.

This chain joins TRBV20-1 and TRBJ1-2; a weak D match, TRBD1 (6 bases). V shed 8 bases and J shed 2 bases, with 9 bases lying between them. Germline V gene lookup returns CDR1 DFQATT and CDR2 SNEGSKA (reference sequence). This CDR3 comprises 11 residues. CDR3 protein: CSRDRNYGYTF. DNA of the CDR3: TGCAGTCGAGACAGGAACTATGGCTACACCTTC.

The genes are TRBV6-5 and TRBJ2-7; TRBD2 is a possible D gene (6 bases). V was shortened by 2 bases and J by 6 bases, with 20 bases between the two germline ends. The germline V gene has CDR1 MNHEY and CDR2 SVGAGI. The CDR3 loop spans 16 amino acids. As DNA, the CDR3 is TGTGCCAGCAGTTACGGGAGGAGACAACCCTATTCCGAGCAGTACTTC. This encodes CASSYGRRQPYSEQYF.

Only one count was recorded for this clone. This chain links TRBV28 with TRBJ2-7, with 9 bases aligning to TRBD1. Germline loops: CDR1 MDHEN, CDR2 SYDVKM. V shed 2 bases, J shed 4 bases, and the junction held 3 bases outside the gene matches. The CDR3 loop spans 14 amino acids. CDR3 coding DNA: TGTGCCAGCAGTTTAGGACAGGGGTTTTACGAGCAGTACTTC. The encoded protein is CASSLGQGFYEQYF.

The J gene is TRBJ2-1, the V gene TRBV27, with TRBD2 matching over 7 bases. Unmatched junction bases numbered 3, after V lost 3 bases and J lost 10 bases. The germline gives CDR1 MNHEY, CDR2 SMNVEV (reference sequence). CDR3 size: 12 residues. CDR3 residues: CASSLGRGEQFF. The CDR3 DNA follows: TGTGCCAGCAGTTTGGGGCGGGGGGAGCAGTTCTTC.

The chain carries TRBV6-1 and TRBJ2-1, with 7 nucleotides matching TRBD2. This CDR3 is 14 amino acids long. V was clipped by 4 bases and J by 7 bases; unmatched bases: 7. Germline assignment: CDR1 MNHNS and CDR2 SASEGT. CDR3 sequence (DNA): TGTGCCAGCAGTGGCTCGCGGGAGCTAAATGAGCAGTTCTTC. Translated, it gives CASSGSRELNEQFF.